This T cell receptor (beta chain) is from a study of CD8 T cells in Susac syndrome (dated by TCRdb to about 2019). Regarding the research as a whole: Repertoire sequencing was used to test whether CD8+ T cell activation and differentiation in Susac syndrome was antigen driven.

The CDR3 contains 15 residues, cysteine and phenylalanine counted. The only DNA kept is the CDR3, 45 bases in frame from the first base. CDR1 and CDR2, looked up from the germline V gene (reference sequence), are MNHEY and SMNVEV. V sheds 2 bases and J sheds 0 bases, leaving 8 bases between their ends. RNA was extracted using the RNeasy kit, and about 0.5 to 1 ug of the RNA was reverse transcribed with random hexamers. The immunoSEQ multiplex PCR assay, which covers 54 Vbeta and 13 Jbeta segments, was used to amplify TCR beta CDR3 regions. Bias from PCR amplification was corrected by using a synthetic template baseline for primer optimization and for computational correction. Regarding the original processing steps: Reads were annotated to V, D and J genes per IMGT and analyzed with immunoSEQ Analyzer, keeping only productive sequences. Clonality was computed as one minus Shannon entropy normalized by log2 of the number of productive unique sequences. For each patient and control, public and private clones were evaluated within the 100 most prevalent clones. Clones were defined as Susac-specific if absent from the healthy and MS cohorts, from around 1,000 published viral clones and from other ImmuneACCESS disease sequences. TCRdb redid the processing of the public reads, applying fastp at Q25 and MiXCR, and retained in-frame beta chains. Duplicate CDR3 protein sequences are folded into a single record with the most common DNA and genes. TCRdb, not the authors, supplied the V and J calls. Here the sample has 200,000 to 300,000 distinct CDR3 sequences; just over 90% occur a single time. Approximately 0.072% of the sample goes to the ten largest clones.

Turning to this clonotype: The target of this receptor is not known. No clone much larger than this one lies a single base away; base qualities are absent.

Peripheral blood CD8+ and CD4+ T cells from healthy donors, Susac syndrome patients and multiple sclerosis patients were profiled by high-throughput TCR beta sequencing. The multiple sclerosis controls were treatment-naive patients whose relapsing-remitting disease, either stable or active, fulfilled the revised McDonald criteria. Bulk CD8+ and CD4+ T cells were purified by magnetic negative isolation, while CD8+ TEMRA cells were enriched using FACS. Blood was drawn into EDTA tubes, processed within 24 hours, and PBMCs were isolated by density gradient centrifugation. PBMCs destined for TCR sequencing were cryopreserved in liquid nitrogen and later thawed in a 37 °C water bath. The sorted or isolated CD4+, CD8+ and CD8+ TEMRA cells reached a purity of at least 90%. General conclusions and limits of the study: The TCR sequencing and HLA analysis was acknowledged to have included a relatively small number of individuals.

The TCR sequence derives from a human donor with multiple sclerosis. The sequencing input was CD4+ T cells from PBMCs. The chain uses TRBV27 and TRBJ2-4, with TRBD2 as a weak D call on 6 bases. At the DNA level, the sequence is TGTGCCAGCAGTTTACGGGGGTTAGCCAAAAACATTCAGTACTTC. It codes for CASSLRGLAKNIQYF.